This passage covers 7 T cell receptor beta chains from one sample sequenced in a study of identical twins. TCRdb itself ran the 5' RACE reads through MiXCR, one entry per CDR3 protein. In the table there are approximately 220,000 distinct CDR3 sequences, around 8.1% of which are singletons. The same sample was also used in a study of yellow fever vaccine responses in identical twins.

The specimen was memory (CD45RO+) T cells sorted from blood. These receptors originate from a woman between 18 and 29 years old in good health.

This sequence joins TRBV14 and TRBJ2-1; D may be TRBD2 (5 bases). This CDR3 has 14 residues. V was trimmed by 4 bases and J by 4 bases, leaving 11 bases between them. The V gene's germline CDR1 is SGHDN and CDR2 FVKESK. The CDR3 sequence is CASSPGLTYNEQFF. CDR3 DNA: TGTGCCAGCAGCCCCGGACTGACATACAATGAGCAGTTCTTC.

This chain uses TRBV11-2 with TRBJ1-2; no firm D call. Germline values: CDR1 SGHAT, CDR2 FQNNGV. The CDR3 is 15 residues long. Trimming cost V 1 base and J 4 bases, with 13 bases left between them. The CDR3 nucleotides read TGTGCCAGCAGCTTAGGTGGCAAAACAACCTATGGCTACACCTTC. It codes for CASSLGGKTTYGYTF.

This clonotype was counted a few times. The chain's CDR3 is CSGAGTLGPDTQYF. The CDR3 DNA reads as TGCAGTGGGGCCGGGACTCTGGGGCCAGATACGCAGTATTTT. The chain joins TRBV20-1 to TRBJ2-3, with a tentative D call TRBD2 (6 bases). Germline V gene sequence: CDR1 DFQATT, CDR2 SNEGSKA (reference sequence). V was pared by 7 bases and J by 4 bases, with 18 bases between. The CDR3 consists of 14 residues.

The rearrangement uses TRBV20-1 and TRBJ2-3, with D possibly being TRBD1 (5 bases). CDR1 DFQATT and CDR2 SNEGSKA come from the germline V gene (reference sequence). V was cut by 8 bases and J by 0 bases, with 15 bases left in between. The CDR3 length is 14 residues. CDR3 in amino acids: CSPDLGASTDTQYF. DNA of the CDR3: TGCAGTCCGGATTTAGGGGCTAGCACAGATACGCAGTATTTT.

This clonotype was counted ten times or more. This CDR3 reads CASSLDWTSQFF. CDR3 nucleotide sequence: TGTGCCAGCAGTTTAGATTGGACTAGTCAGTTCTTC. The gene calls are TRBV12-3 or TRBV12-4 and TRBJ2-1; TRBD2 aligns across 7 bases. Trimming at V came to 1 base and at J to 13 bases, leaving 4 bases not matched to a gene. The CDR3 is made up of 12 amino acids.

This clonotype was counted at least ten times. The CDR3 is CASSLGSLDTGELFF. The CDR3, as DNA: TGTGCCAGCAGCTTAGGGAGCTTGGACACCGGGGAGCTGTTTTTT. This chain joins TRBV11-3 and TRBJ2-2; D gene unclear. CDR1 SGHNT and CDR2 YENEEA come from the germline V gene. V was shortened by 1 base and J by 3 bases, with 9 bases between the two germline ends. The CDR3 length is 15 residues.

This clonotype was detected a few times. The chain carries TRBV20-1 and TRBJ2-7; TRBD2 matches 13 bases. V dropped 3 bases and J dropped 3; count of bases not matched to a gene: 5. This CDR3 comprises 15 residues. Germline CDR1 is DFQATT and CDR2 is SNEGSKA (reference sequence). This CDR3 is CSARGTSGKGYEQYF. DNA for the CDR3: TGCAGTGCTAGGGGGACTAGCGGGAAAGGCTACGAGCAGTACTTC.